This TCR beta chain was identified during a study of radiotherapy plus CTLA-4 blockade in lung cancer. Study as a whole: Objective responses occurred in 18% of patients; around 31% had disease control.

As regards this clone: Its antigen remains unknown.

Study-level findings and limits: Early blood T cell clone dynamics reportedly forecast response best, with interferon-beta.

V lost 4 bases and J 7 bases, leaving 10 bases between the germline ends. Germline lookup yields CDR1 SQVTM and CDR2 ANQGSEA. There are 11 residues in the CDR3. Method: immunoSEQ multiplex PCR; TCRdb's copy keeps in-frame clones and lacks some. The data contain approximately 80,000 clones, about 79% of them singletons. V is TRBV29-1 and J is TRBJ1-2, with D possibly being TRBD1 (5 bases). This TCR was recovered from a human donor with non-small cell lung cancer whose response to radiotherapy plus ipilimumab could not be evaluated. Some clones in this sample may be carry-over from other donors' samples. Specimen: peripheral blood, collected from a patient treated with radiotherapy plus ipilimumab. The CDR3 protein is CSVVGVRGYTF. The CDR3 nucleotides are TGCAGCGTTGTAGGGGTTCGTGGCTACACCTTC.